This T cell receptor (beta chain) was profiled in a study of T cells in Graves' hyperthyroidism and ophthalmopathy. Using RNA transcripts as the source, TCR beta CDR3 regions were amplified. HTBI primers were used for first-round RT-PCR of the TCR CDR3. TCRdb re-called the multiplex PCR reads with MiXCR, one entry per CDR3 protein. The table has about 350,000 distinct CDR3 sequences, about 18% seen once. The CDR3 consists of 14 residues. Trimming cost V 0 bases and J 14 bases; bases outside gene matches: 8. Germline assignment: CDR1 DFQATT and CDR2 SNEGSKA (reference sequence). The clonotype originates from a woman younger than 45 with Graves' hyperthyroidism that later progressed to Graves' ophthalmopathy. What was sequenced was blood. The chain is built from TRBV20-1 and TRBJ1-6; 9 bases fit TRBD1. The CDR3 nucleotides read TGCAGTGCTAGAGATCCGGGACAGGGAAGAGCCCTCCACTTT. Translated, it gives CSARDPGQGRALHF.